Given below is one TCR beta chain in context. This entry is derived from a study of T cell changes during pregnancy in multiple sclerosis. The assay was immunoSEQ multiplex PCR, and TCRdb's table has in-frame clones only and misses some. The table lists 20,000 to 25,000 clones, around 90% of them singletons. The CDR3 consists of 16 residues. The ends were cut back, 5 bases at V and 5 bases at J, with 20 bases in the middle. Germline values: CDR1 SGHRS, CDR2 YFSETQ. The clonotype originates from a female donor with multiple sclerosis, enrolled in a pregnancy study. Here the sequenced sample was CD4+ T cells from peripheral blood mononuclear cells, taken in the third trimester of pregnancy. The chain combines TRBV5-1 with TRBJ2-1; possible D gene TRBD1, 5 bases. CDR3 DNA: TGCGCCAGCAGTCATAACTCCGGTGGGGCCCACAATGAGCAGTTCTTC. Residues: CASSHNSGGAHNEQFF. Based on the CDR3 plus reference TRBV5-1 and TRBJ2-1, the full variable domain is KAGVTQTPRYLIKTRGQQVTLSCSPISGHRSVSWYQQTPGQGLQFLFEYFSETQRNKGNFPGRFSGRQFSNSRSEMNVSTLELGDSALYLCASSHNSGGAHNEQFFGPGTRLTVL.